A selection of T cell receptor beta chains follows, all from one sample in a study of T cell responses to AZD1222 COVID-19 vaccine. Here immunoSEQ multiplex PCR was the method, and the copy in TCRdb shows in-frame clones only, minus some. Found here are 100,000 to 150,000 clones, roughly 90% of them singletons; the top ten hold 3.5% to 4.5%. The material was peripheral blood, obtained on day 0 of AZD1222 vaccination. The receptors were sampled from an adult in good health. The CDR3 runs from the conserved cysteine through the conserved F or W. D genes are given only for firm matches. Some rows have no size entry. The others give once, few or many, or a class for an expanded clone.

cdr3_length,clone_size,v_call,d_call,j_call,cdr3_nt,cdr3_aa
13,-,TRBV28,TRBD1,TRBJ1-2,TGTGCCAGCAAACAGGGGGGCCCCTATGGCTACACCTTC,CASKQGGPYGYTF
10,-,TRBV29-1,-,TRBJ2-5,TGCAGCGCCAAGAAGGAGACCCAGTACTTC,CSAKKETQYF
14,-,TRBV27,-,TRBJ1-2,TGTGCCAGCAGTCCTCCCGGGGGCGGCTATGGCTACACCTTC,CASSPPGGGYGYTF
18,once,TRBV23-1,-,TRBJ1-3,TGCGCCAGCCACCCGTATGTGAGAGGCCCCTATTCTGGAAACACCATATATTTT,CASHPYVRGPYSGNTIYF
14,-,TRBV6-2/TRBV6-3,-,TRBJ1-1,TGTGCCAGCAGTTTTATACAGGGGAACACTGAAGCTTTCTTT,CASSFIQGNTEAFF
15,-,TRBV15,-,TRBJ1-2,TGTGCCACCAGCAGAGATCAGGGGACGGCTTATGGCTACACCTTC,CATSRDQGTAYGYTF
16,-,TRBV7-2,TRBD2,TRBJ2-1,TGTGCCAGCAGCTTCCCCTTGGCGGGGACTAACAATGAGCAGTTCTTC,CASSFPLAGTNNEQFF
13,once,TRBV7-9,-,TRBJ1-1,TGTGCCAGCAGCTTACAGGGCGGCACTGAAGCTTTCTTT,CASSLQGGTEAFF
13,-,TRBV7-8,TRBD1,TRBJ1-4,TGTGCCAGCAGCCACGTACAGGGGGCAAAACTGTTTTTT,CASSHVQGAKLFF
13,-,TRBV11-3,-,TRBJ1-3,TGTGCCAGCAGCTCCACGTTTGGAAACACCATATATTTT,CASSSTFGNTIYF
14,-,TRBV19,TRBD1,TRBJ2-7,TGTGCCAGTAGTAGAAGACAGGGGTCCTACGAGCAGTACTTC,CASSRRQGSYEQYF
13,-,TRBV27,-,TRBJ1-1,TGTGCCAGCAGTTTATCGTTGAACACTGAAGCTTTCTTT,CASSLSLNTEAFF
16,-,TRBV13,TRBD1,TRBJ1-4,TGTGCCAGCAGCCACGGGACAGGCGCCCCGAGGGAAAAACTGTTTTTT,CASSHGTGAPREKLFF
14,-,TRBV7-9,-,TRBJ1-5,TGTGCCAGCAGCCCAGGGGACCGAAATCAGCCCCAGCATTTT,CASSPGDRNQPQHF
13,-,TRBV27,-,TRBJ1-1,TGTGCCAGCAGTTTAAAGGGATTCACTGAAGCTTTCTTT,CASSLKGFTEAFF
13,-,TRBV6-5,TRBD2,TRBJ2-3,TGTGCCAGCCTTAGCGGGGACACAGATACGCAGTATTTT,CASLSGDTDTQYF
15,once,TRBV2,-,TRBJ1-1,TGTGCCAGCAGTGGGGGGGGCAGGGACTGGAAACTGGCTTTCTTT,CASSGGGRDWKLAFF
13,once,TRBV10-1,TRBD2,TRBJ2-1,TGCGCCAGCAGACTAGCGGGAGACAATGAGCAGTTCTTC,CASRLAGDNEQFF
14,-,TRBV7-9,-,TRBJ2-1,TGTGCCAGCAGCACCTTCCGGGGCCACGGTGAGCAGTTCTTC,CASSTFRGHGEQFF
10,-,TRBV9,-,TRBJ2-7,TGTGCCAGCAGTGGGGACTCGCTGTACTTC,CASSGDSLYF
18,-,TRBV7-3,TRBD1,TRBJ2-2,TGTGCCAGCAGCTTACGGGCGGGACAGGGATGGGACACCGGGGAGCTGTTTTTT,CASSLRAGQGWDTGELFF
16,-,TRBV2,-,TRBJ2-7,TGTGCCAGCAGTGATCAGCTCGGGGCAGTCCCCTACGAGCAGTACTTC,CASSDQLGAVPYEQYF
15,-,TRBV28,-,TRBJ1-3,TGTGCCAGCATCGGGGGGGGCAGCTCTGGAAACACCATATATTTT,CASIGGGSSGNTIYF
16,-,TRBV25-1,TRBD1,TRBJ1-2,TGTGCCAGCAGTGAAGGAGAGACAGGGGGAAGCTATGGCTACACCTTC,CASSEGETGGSYGYTF
13,-,TRBV29-1,TRBD1,TRBJ2-1,TGCAGCGTTGACTCAGGGGGTTCAGGTGAGCAGTTCTTC,CSVDSGGSGEQFF
13,-,TRBV27,-,TRBJ2-7,TGTGCCAGCAGTTTTTGGGACGAGGGCGAGCAGTACTTC,CASSFWDEGEQYF
14,-,TRBV25-1,-,TRBJ1-1,TGTGCCAGCAGTGAAGGGACGGTGAACACTGAAGCTTTCTTT,CASSEGTVNTEAFF
16,medium-sized,TRBV6-5,-,TRBJ1-4,TGTGCCAGCAGTTACCGACCGGGAACAACTAATGAAAAACTGTTTTTT,CASSYRPGTTNEKLFF
16,-,TRBV24-1,TRBD1,TRBJ1-5,TGTGCCACCAGTGACTCGGACAGGGGGCATGATCAGCCCCAGCATTTT,CATSDSDRGHDQPQHF
16,few,TRBV6-6,TRBD1,TRBJ2-7,TGTGCCAGCAGCCGATCCGACAGGGGTGATCTCCACGAGCAGTACTTC,CASSRSDRGDLHEQYF
15,-,TRBV7-2,TRBD1,TRBJ2-7,TGTGCCAGCAGCTCTAGGGACAGGCTCCCCTACGAGCAGTACTTC,CASSSRDRLPYEQYF
14,-,TRBV5-6,TRBD1,TRBJ2-3,TGTGCCAGCAGCACCGGACAGGACACAGATACGCAGTATTTT,CASSTGQDTDTQYF
14,-,TRBV19,TRBD1,TRBJ2-1,TGTGCCAGTAGGGGGACAGGGTCGGGCAATGAGCAGTTCTTC,CASRGTGSGNEQFF
13,-,TRBV12-3/TRBV12-4,TRBD2,TRBJ2-3,TGTGCCCTCGGCGGGAGTGCGAGGAATACGCAGTATTTT,CALGGSARNTQYF